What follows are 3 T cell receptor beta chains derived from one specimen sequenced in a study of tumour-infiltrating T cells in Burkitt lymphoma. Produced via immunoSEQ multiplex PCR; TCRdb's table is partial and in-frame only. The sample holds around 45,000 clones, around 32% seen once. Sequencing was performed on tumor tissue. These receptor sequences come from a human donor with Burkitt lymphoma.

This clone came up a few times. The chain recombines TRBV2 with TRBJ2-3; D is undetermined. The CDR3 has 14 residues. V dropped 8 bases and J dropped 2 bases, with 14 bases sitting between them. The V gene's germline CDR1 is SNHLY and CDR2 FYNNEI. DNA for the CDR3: TGTGCCAGCGGTCTCGTCTCTTTCACAGATACGCAGTATTTT. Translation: CASGLVSFTDTQYF.

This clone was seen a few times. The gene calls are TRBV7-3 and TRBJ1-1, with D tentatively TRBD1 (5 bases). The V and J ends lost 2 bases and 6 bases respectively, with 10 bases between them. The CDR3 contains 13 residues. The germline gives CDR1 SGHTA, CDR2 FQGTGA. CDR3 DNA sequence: TGTGCCAGCAGCTTAGGGACGACGGCTGAAGCTTTCTTT. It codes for CASSLGTTAEAFF.

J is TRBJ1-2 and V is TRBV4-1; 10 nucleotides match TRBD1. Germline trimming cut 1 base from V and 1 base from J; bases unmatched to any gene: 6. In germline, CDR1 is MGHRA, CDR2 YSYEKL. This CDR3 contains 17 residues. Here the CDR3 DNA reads TGCGCCAGCAGCCAAGGCGGGGGACAGGGGTTTAACTATGGCTACACCTTC. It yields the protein CASSQGGGQGFNYGYTF.